The 25 T cell receptor beta chains below all came from one sample that was sequenced in a study of blood T cell repertoires in COVID-19. TCRdb's copy holds only in-frame clones and misses some; the assay was immunoSEQ multiplex PCR. This repertoire shows 150,000 to 250,000 clones, about four fifths found once; its top ten account for about an eighth. Sequencing was done on a sample of PBMCs or T cells enriched from blood (not recorded which). These receptors all come from a middle-aged man who had recovered from COVID-19.

This clone occurred once. The rearrangement links TRBV7-3 to TRBJ2-7; D is unclear. Germline V gives CDR1 SGHTA, CDR2 FQGTGA. The germline V and J ends were trimmed by 4 bases and 2 bases, with 3 bases remaining between them. The CDR3 contains 11 residues. The CDR3 bases are TGTGCCAGCAGCTCTACCTACGAGCAGTACTTC. This sequence encodes CASSSTYEQYF.

The rearrangement uses TRBV7-8 and TRBJ2-5; TRBD1 is a possible D gene (6 bases). Trimming pared 3 bases from V and 5 bases from J, leaving 10 bases between. The CDR3 length is 13 residues. The germline V gene has CDR1 SGHVS and CDR2 FQNEAQ. The CDR3 sequence is CASSFGGRETQYF. DNA of the CDR3: TGTGCCAGCAGCTTTGGGGGCCGGGAGACCCAGTACTTC. Supplemented by reference TRBV7-8 and TRBJ2-5, the full variable domain reads GAGVSQSPRYKVAKRGQDVALRCDPISGHVSLFWYQQALGQGPEFLTYFQNEAQLDKSGLPSDRFFAERPEGSVSTLKIQRTQQEDSAVYLCASSFGGRETQYFGPGTRLLVL.

This clone has just a few counts. The genes are TRBV6-5 and TRBJ2-1, with D unclear. CDR1 and CDR2 (germline): MNHEY, SVGAGI. The CDR3 spans 14 residues. V lost 4 bases and J lost 1, with 8 bases in between. The DNA for the CDR3 is TGTGCCAGCAGTTGGTCGGGTTCCTACAATGAGCAGTTCTTC. Protein: CASSWSGSYNEQFF.

The chain is built from TRBV5-1 and TRBJ2-2, with 10 bases that match TRBD2. J was trimmed by 6 bases and V by 0 bases; bases with no gene match: 5. The CDR3 runs to 16 residues. Germline CDR1 SGHRS, CDR2 YFSETQ. This CDR3 reads CASSLVLAGSAGELFF. CDR3 DNA: TGCGCCAGCAGCTTGGTACTAGCGGGATCGGCCGGGGAGCTGTTTTTT.

The rearrangement links TRBV2 to TRBJ1-3, with D unclear. Trimming took off 6 bases at V and 0 bases at J, with 6 bases between the two ends. The CDR3 spans 13 residues. Looked up from germline, CDR1 is SNHLY and CDR2 is FYNNEI. The CDR3 region has the DNA TGTGCCAGCAGAACTAGCTCTGGAAACACCATATATTTT. This encodes CASRTSSGNTIYF.

The rearrangement joins TRBV2 to TRBJ2-2; maybe TRBD2 (6 bases). Germline values: CDR1 SNHLY, CDR2 FYNNEI. Trimming cost V 5 bases and J 7 bases, with 8 bases left between them. The CDR3 length is 12 residues. CDR3 DNA: TGTGCCAGCAGTAGGAGGGACGGGGAGCTGTTTTTT. Translating gives CASSRRDGELFF.

Worth noting for this clone: The sample has other DNA sequences that encode this CDR3 too. The gene calls are TRBV13 and TRBJ2-5, with a weak D call TRBD1 (5 bases). From germline, CDR1 is PRHDT and CDR2 FYEKMQ (reference sequence). CDR3 size: 13 residues. V lost 0 bases and J lost 5, with 7 bases in between. CDR3 DNA: TGTGCCAGCAGCTTAGGGGGGCAGGAGACCCAGTACTTC. Residues: CASSLGGQETQYF.

The genes are TRBV7-9 and TRBJ1-5; D ambiguous. Trimming stripped 4 bases from V and 4 bases from J, with 11 bases between. CDR3 size: 14 residues. Germline CDR1 and CDR2: SEHNR and FQNEAQ (reference sequence). The CDR3 sequence is CASSSGSINQPQHF. In DNA, the CDR3 is TGTGCCAGCAGCTCAGGATCCATAAATCAGCCCCAGCATTTT. The full variable domain, its missing parts supplied by reference TRBV7-9 and TRBJ1-5, is DTGVSQNPRHKITKRGQNVTFRCDPISEHNRLYWYRQTLGQGPEFLTYFQNEAQLEKSRLLSDRFSAERPKGSFSTLEIQRTEQGDSAMYLCASSSGSINQPQHFGDGTRLSIL.

The chain has TRBV7-6 and TRBJ1-5; 7 bases agree with TRBD1. The V gene end was trimmed by 2 bases and the J gene end by 5 bases; junction bases not matched to a gene: 12. The germline CDR1 and CDR2 sequences are SGHVS and FNYEAQ. The CDR3 loop spans 17 amino acids. The CDR3 loop reads CASSLMTGSQRDQPQHF. The CDR3 DNA sequence: TGTGCCAGCAGCTTAATGACAGGGTCCCAGAGGGATCAGCCCCAGCATTTT.

This chain joins TRBV30 and TRBJ1-4; D gene ambiguous. V dropped 4 bases and J dropped 7 bases, with 13 bases sitting between them. This CDR3 is built from 13 residues. Germline CDR1 is GTSNPN and CDR2 is SVGIG (reference sequence). CDR3 loop: CAWNGQSGEKLFF. The CDR3 bases are TGTGCCTGGAATGGGCAGTCCGGTGAAAAACTGTTTTTT.

V is TRBV6-2 or TRBV6-3 and J is TRBJ2-5; 9 bases line up with TRBD1. V was clipped by 6 bases and J by 5 bases; unmatched bases: 13. The CDR3 covers 16 residues. CDR1 MNHEY and CDR2 SVGEGT come from the germline V gene. The CDR3 reads CASSRDRALPRETQYF. In DNA form, the CDR3 reads TGTGCCAGCAGCAGGGACAGGGCATTGCCCCGGGAGACCCAGTACTTC.

The genes are TRBV5-4 and TRBJ2-3, with 12 nucleotides matching TRBD2. The V gene's germline CDR1 is SGHNT and CDR2 YYREEE (reference sequence). The CDR3 runs to 16 residues. V trimming: 4 bases; J trimming: 1 base; junction bases outside the gene matches: 4. The CDR3 nucleotides read TGTGCCAGCAGCCCGAGGACTAGCGGGGGCACAGATACGCAGTATTTT. This codes for CASSPRTSGGTDTQYF.

The CDR3: CASSSDRVDTGELFF. CDR3 nucleotides: TGCGCCAGCAGCTCTGACAGGGTTGACACCGGGGAGCTGTTTTTT. This sequence joins TRBV5-1 and TRBJ2-2, with 7 bases identical to TRBD1. The V gene end was trimmed by 3 bases and the J gene end by 3 bases; junction bases not matched to a gene: 5. CDR3 length: 15 residues. In germline, CDR1 is SGHRS, CDR2 YFSETQ.

The chain has TRBV5-1 and TRBJ2-1; D is uncertain. With 0 bases removed from V and 0 bases from J, the gap between germline ends came to 7 bases. CDR3 length: 15 residues. Germline CDR1 and CDR2: SGHRS and YFSETQ. CDR3 sequence reads: CASSLVRNSYNEQFF. The CDR3 coding sequence is TGCGCCAGCAGCTTGGTCAGGAACTCCTACAATGAGCAGTTCTTC. Variable domain in full (rest from reference TRBV5-1 and TRBJ2-1): KAGVTQTPRYLIKTRGQQVTLSCSPISGHRSVSWYQQTPGQGLQFLFEYFSETQRNKGNFPGRFSGRQFSNSRSEMNVSTLELGDSALYLCASSLVRNSYNEQFFGPGTRLTVL.

The CDR3 protein is CASSSPAGNTGELFF. CDR3 DNA sequence: TGTGCCAGCAGTTCCCCAGCGGGGAACACCGGGGAGCTGTTTTTT. V gene TRBV27 combines with J gene TRBJ2-2; the D gene is possibly TRBD2 (6 bases). The V and J ends lost 4 bases and 1 base respectively, with 10 bases between them. The germline CDR1 and CDR2 sequences are MNHEY and SMNVEV (reference sequence). CDR3 size: 15 residues.

This CDR3 reads CASSPQTSAQYF. In nucleotides, the CDR3 is TGTGCCAGCAGCCCCCAGACTAGCGCGCAGTATTTT. V is TRBV7-3 and J is TRBJ2-3; 8 nucleotides agree with TRBD2. V was clipped by 5 bases and J by 10 bases; unmatched bases: 5. The CDR3 covers 12 residues. Germline V lookup: CDR1 SGHTA, CDR2 FQGTGA.

This clone appeared once. This chain uses TRBV3-1 (or the pseudogene TRBV3-2) with TRBJ1-1; 7 nucleotides line up with TRBD1. The CDR3 consists of 14 residues. The V and J ends lost 2 bases and 2 bases, in that order; junction bases with no gene match: 2. CDR1 LGHDT and CDR2 YNNKEL come from the germline V gene (reference sequence). The CDR3 reads CASSQQGVNTEAFF. The CDR3 region has the DNA TGTGCCAGCAGCCAACAGGGGGTAAACACTGAAGCTTTCTTT.

Note on this clone: This specimen includes other DNA sequences encoding the same CDR3. The chain has TRBV7-9 and TRBJ1-2; D might be TRBD1 (5 bases). V lost 1 base and J lost 5, with 8 bases in between. This CDR3 is 13 amino acids long. Germline V gene data show CDR1 as SEHNR and CDR2 as FQNEAQ (reference sequence). The CDR3 loop is CASSLGQGYGYTF. The CDR3 nucleotides read TGTGCCAGCAGCTTAGGTCAGGGATATGGCTACACCTTC.

The V call is TRBV28, the J call TRBJ1-1; D is possibly TRBD1 (5 bases). The V end lost 10 bases, the J end lost 5 bases, and 14 bases lay between the germline ends. CDR3 length: 12 amino acids. Germline loops: CDR1 MDHEN, CDR2 SYDVKM. The CDR3, as DNA: TGTGCCACTACAGGTCCGTTTACTGAAGCTTTCTTT. As protein: CATTGPFTEAFF.

This sequence joins TRBV19 and TRBJ2-7; 8 bases map to TRBD1. Trimming cost V 0 bases and J 2 bases; bases outside gene matches: 6. This CDR3 is built from 16 residues. CDR1 is LNHDA, CDR2 SQIVND, per germline (reference sequence). DNA of the CDR3: TGTGCCAGTAGTATAGACCCCAGGGGGCCGACCTACGAGCAGTACTTC. It translates to CASSIDPRGPTYEQYF. The full variable domain, with the rest looked up from reference TRBV19 and TRBJ2-7, is DGGITQSPKYLFRKEGQNVTLSCEQNLNHDAMYWYRQDPGQGLRLIYYSQIVNDFQKGDIAEGYSVSREKKESFPLTVTSAQKNPTAFYLCASSIDPRGPTYEQYFGPGTRLTVT.

The chain is built from TRBV7-3 and TRBJ1-6; D unclear. There are 13 residues in the CDR3. V was clipped by 1 base and J by 6 bases, with 4 bases between them. Germline CDR1 SGHTA, CDR2 FQGTGA. The CDR3 nucleotides are TGTGCCAGCAGCTTAAGACTTAATTCACCCCTCCACTTT. Protein: CASSLRLNSPLHF.

CDR3 sequence (DNA): TGCAGCGTTGTCTCTAGCGGGAGATCGGCGGCCAATGAGCAGTTCTTC. Residues: CSVVSSGRSAANEQFF. The J gene is TRBJ2-1, the V gene TRBV29-1, with TRBD2 matching over 10 bases. With 4 bases clipped from V and 6 bases from J, the junction kept 12 bases outside the gene matches. This CDR3 region has 16 residues. Germline loops: CDR1 SQVTM, CDR2 ANQGSEA.

This rearrangement joins TRBV10-3 to TRBJ1-2, with D perhaps TRBD1 (5 bases). Germline loops: CDR1 ENHRY, CDR2 SYGVKD. The CDR3 sequence is 13 residues long. The V gene lost 2 bases and the J gene lost 7 bases, with 11 bases spanning the gap. This chain's CDR3 is CAISETTVPGYTF. The CDR3 DNA follows: TGTGCCATCAGTGAGACGACAGTCCCTGGCTACACCTTC.

The chain has TRBV19 and TRBJ1-1, with 11 bases that match TRBD1. Germline CDR1 is LNHDA and CDR2 is SQIVND (reference sequence). Losses at the gene ends were 8 bases for V and 0 bases for J; bases not matched to a gene: 8. This CDR3 contains 16 residues. The DNA of the CDR3 is TGTGCCAGTGGGGGACAGGGGGGCTTAATGAACACTGAAGCTTTCTTT. The encoded protein is CASGGQGGLMNTEAFF.

This clone was observed a handful of times. The V call is TRBV4-3, the J call TRBJ1-1, with 7 positions matching TRBD1. CDR1 is LGHNA and CDR2 is YSLEER in the germline V gene. V lost 3 bases and J lost 6; bases outside the gene matches: 7. The CDR3 contains 14 residues. The CDR3 spells CASSHLQGSPEAFF. For the CDR3, the DNA is TGCGCCAGCAGCCACCTACAGGGGAGCCCTGAAGCTTTCTTT.